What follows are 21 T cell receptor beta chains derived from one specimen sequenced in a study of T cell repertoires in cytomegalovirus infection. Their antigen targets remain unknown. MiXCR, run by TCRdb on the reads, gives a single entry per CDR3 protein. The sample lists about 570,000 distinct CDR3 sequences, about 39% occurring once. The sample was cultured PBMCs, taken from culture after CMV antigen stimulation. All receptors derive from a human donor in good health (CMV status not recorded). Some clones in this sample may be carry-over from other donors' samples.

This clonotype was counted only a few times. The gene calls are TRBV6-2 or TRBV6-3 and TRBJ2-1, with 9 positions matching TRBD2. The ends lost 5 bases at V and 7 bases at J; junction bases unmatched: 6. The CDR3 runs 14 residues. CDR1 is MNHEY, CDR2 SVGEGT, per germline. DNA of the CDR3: TGTGCCAGCAGTACCGGACTAGCGTATAATGAGCAGTTCTTC. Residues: CASSTGLAYNEQFF.

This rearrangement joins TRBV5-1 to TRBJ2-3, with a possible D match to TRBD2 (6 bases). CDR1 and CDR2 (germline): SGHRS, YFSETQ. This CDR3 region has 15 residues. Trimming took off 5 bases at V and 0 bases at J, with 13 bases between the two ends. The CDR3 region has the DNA TGCGCCAGCAGGCGGGGCCTGGCTAGCACAGATACGCAGTATTTT. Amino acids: CASRRGLASTDTQYF.

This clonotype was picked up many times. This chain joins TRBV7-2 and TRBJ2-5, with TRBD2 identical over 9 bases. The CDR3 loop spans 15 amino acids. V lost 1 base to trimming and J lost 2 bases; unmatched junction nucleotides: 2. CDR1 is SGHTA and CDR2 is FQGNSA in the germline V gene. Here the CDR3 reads CASSLVAGVQETQYF. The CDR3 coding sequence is TGTGCCAGCAGCTTAGTAGCGGGAGTTCAAGAGACCCAGTACTTC. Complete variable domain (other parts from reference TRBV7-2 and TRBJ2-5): GAGVSQSPSNKVTEKGKDVELRCDPISGHTALYWYRQSLGQGLEFLIYFQGNSAPDKSGLPSDRFSAERTGGSVSTLTIQRTQQEDSAVYLCASSLVAGVQETQYFGPGTRLLVL.

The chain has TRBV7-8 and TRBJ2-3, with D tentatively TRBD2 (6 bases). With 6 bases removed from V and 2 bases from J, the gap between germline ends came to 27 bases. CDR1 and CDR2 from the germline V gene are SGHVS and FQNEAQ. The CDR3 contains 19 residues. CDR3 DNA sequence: TGTGCCAGCAGTTTGACTAGGGAAGGATCTGTCTTAGCCACAGATACGCAGTATTTT. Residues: CASSLTREGSVLATDTQYF.

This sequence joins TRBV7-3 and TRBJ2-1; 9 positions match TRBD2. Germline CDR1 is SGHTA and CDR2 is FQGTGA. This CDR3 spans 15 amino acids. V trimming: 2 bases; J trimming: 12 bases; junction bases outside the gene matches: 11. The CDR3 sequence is CASSLVAGGPTRQFF. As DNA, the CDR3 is TGTGCCAGCAGCTTAGTGGCGGGAGGGCCAACTCGGCAGTTCTTC.

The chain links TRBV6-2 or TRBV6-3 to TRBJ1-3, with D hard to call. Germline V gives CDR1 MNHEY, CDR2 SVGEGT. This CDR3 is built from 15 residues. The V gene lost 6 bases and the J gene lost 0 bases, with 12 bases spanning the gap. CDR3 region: CASRLTVISGNTIYF. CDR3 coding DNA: TGTGCCAGCAGACTCACCGTCATCTCTGGAAACACCATATATTTT.

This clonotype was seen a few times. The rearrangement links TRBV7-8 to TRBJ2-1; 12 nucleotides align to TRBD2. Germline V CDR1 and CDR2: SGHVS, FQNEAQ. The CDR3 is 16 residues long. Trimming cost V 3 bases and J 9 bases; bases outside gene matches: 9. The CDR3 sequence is CASSFTSGGPWGEQFF. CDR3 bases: TGTGCCAGCAGCTTCACTAGCGGGGGGCCGTGGGGTGAGCAGTTCTTC. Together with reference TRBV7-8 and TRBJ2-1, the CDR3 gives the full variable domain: GAGVSQSPRYKVAKRGQDVALRCDPISGHVSLFWYQQALGQGPEFLTYFQNEAQLDKSGLPSDRFFAERPEGSVSTLKIQRTQQEDSAVYLCASSFTSGGPWGEQFFGPGTRLTVL.

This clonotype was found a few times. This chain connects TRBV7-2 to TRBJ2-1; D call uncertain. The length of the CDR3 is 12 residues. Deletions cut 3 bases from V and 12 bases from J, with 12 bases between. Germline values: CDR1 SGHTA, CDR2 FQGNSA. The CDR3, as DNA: TGTGCCAGCAGCTTCAATAGGGAAGGGCAGTTCTTC. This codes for CASSFNREGQFF. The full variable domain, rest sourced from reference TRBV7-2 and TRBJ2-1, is GAGVSQSPSNKVTEKGKDVELRCDPISGHTALYWYRQSLGQGLEFLIYFQGNSAPDKSGLPSDRFSAERTGGSVSTLTIQRTQQEDSAVYLCASSFNREGQFFGPGTRLTVL.

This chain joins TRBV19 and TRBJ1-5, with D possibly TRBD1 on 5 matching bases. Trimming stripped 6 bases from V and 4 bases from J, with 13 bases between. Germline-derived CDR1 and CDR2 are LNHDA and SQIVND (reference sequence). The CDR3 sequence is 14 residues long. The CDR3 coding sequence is TGTGCCAGTAGAAGCGACAGCCAAAATCAGCCCCAGCATTTT. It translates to CASRSDSQNQPQHF.

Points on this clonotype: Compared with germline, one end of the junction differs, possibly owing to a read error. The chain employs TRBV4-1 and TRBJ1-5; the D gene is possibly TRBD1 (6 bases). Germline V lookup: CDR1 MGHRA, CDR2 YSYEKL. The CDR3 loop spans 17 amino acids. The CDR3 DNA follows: TGCGCCAGCAGCCAGGAGGTACAGGGAGGGAATAATCGGCCCCAGCATTTT. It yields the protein CASSQEVQGGNNRPQHF.

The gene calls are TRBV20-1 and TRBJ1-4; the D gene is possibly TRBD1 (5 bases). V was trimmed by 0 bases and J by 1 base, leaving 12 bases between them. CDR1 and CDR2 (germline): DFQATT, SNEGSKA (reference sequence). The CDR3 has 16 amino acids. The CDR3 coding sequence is TGCAGTGCTAGAGAGGACCAGGGAGGAACTAATGAAAAACTGTTTTTT. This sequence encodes CSAREDQGGTNEKLFF.

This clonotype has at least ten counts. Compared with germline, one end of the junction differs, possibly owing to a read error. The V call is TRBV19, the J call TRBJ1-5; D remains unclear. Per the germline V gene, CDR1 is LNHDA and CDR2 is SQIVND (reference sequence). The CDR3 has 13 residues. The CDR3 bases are TGTGCCAGCAGTACCGGACGAGGTCAGCCCCAGCATTTT. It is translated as CASSTGRGQPQHF.

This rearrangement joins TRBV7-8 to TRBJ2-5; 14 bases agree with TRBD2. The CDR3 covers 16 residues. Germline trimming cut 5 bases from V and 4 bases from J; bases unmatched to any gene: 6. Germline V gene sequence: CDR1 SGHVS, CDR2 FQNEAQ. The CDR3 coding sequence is TGTGCCAGCAGCCGTGGGACTAGCGGGAGTGGAGAGACCCAGTACTTC. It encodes CASSRGTSGSGETQYF.

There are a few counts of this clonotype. CDR3 region: CASSFRSGRAGEQYF. The DNA of the CDR3 is TGTGCCAGCAGCTTTCGTAGCGGGAGGGCCGGGGAGCAGTACTTC. The chain is built from TRBV7-2 and TRBJ2-7, with TRBD2 matching over 11 bases. Germline V lookup: CDR1 SGHTA, CDR2 FQGNSA. The CDR3 totals 15 residues. The V and J ends lost 3 bases and 7 bases, in that order; junction bases with no gene match: 8.

CDR3 loop: CASSVEGAKNIQYF. DNA for the CDR3: TGTGCCAGCAGTGTTGAGGGGGCCAAAAACATTCAGTACTTC. The V call is TRBV2, the J call TRBJ2-4; D is possibly TRBD1 or TRBD2 (5 bases each). Germline CDR1 SNHLY, CDR2 FYNNEI. Trimming pared 4 bases from V and 1 base from J, leaving 8 bases between. The CDR3 is 14 residues long.

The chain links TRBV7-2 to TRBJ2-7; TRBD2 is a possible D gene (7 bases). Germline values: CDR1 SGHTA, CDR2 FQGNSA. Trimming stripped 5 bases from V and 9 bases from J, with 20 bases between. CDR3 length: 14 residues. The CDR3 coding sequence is TGTGCCAGCAGCCCCCTAGGGGGGGGGCCCGTGCAGTACTTC. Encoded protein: CASSPLGGGPVQYF.

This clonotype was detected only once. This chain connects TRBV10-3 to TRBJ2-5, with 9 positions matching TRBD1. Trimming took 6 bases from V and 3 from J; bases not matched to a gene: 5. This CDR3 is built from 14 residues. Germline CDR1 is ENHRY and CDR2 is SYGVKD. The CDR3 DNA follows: TGTGCCATCAGCTCAGACAGGGGGGAAGAGACCCAGTACTTC. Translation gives CAISSDRGEETQYF.

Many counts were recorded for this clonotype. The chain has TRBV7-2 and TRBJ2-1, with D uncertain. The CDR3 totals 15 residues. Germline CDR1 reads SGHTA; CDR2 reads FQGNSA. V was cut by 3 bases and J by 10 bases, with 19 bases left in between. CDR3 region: CASSFGPKPGWEQFF. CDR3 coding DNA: TGTGCCAGCAGCTTCGGGCCAAAACCCGGCTGGGAGCAGTTCTTC.

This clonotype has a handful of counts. As DNA, the CDR3 is TGTGCCAGCAGTGAAAGTCAGGGTGGCAATCAGCCCCAGCATTTT. It is translated as CASSESQGGNQPQHF. The chain couples TRBV2 to TRBJ1-5; tentatively, D is TRBD1 (5 bases). CDR1 and CDR2 from the germline V gene are SNHLY and FYNNEI. This CDR3 region has 15 residues. V was clipped by 2 bases and J by 2 bases, with 10 bases between them.

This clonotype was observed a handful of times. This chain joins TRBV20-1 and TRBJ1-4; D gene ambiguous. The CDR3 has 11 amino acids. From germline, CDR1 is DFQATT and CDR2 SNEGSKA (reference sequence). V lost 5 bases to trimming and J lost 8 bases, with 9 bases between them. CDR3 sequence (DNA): TGCAGTGCTGGGGATCGAGAAAAACTGTTTTTT. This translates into CSAGDREKLFF.

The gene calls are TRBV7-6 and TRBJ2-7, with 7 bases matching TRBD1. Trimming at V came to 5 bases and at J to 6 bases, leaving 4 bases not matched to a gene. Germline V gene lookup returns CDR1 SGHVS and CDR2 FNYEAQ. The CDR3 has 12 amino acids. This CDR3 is CASSPTGIEQYF. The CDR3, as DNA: TGTGCCAGCAGCCCGACAGGGATCGAGCAGTACTTC.